The 3 T cell receptor beta chains below come from one sample, sequenced in a study of tumor-infiltrating lymphocytes in primary liver carcinoma. Priming with a constant-region primer yielded TCR beta cDNA from roughly 490 ng total RNA. TCR beta libraries came from three nested multiplex PCR rounds using slightly modified ARM-PCR. Primers for the first two PCR rounds were TRBV1-TRBV30 forward primers and a C-beta reverse primer (around 10 cycles per round). MiXCR, run by TCRdb on the multiplex PCR reads, gives a single entry per CDR3 protein. The sample holds under 25,000 distinct CDR3 sequences, roughly three quarters seen once. Co-extraction of RNA and DNA was performed on about 20-32 mg of unsorted bulk tissue. What was sequenced was liver tumor tissue from sampling region 5. Regarding subset: tumor region T5, tumor centre. The receptors stem from a woman aged 30 to 39 with primary liver carcinoma and hepatitis B virus infection.

Comments on this clonotype: One end of the junction fails to match germline, which may point to a read error. V and J are TRBV29-1 and TRBJ2-7; D not resolved. The CDR3 runs 14 residues. Germline assignment: CDR1 SQVTM and CDR2 ANQGSEA. The CDR3 sequence is CSVAIRKQVYEQYF. In nucleotides, the CDR3 is TGCAGTGTAGCCATTCGGAAGCAGGTCTACGAGCAATACTTC.

Regarding this clonotype: The junction departs from the called germline gene at one end, perhaps through a read error. The chain couples TRBV11-3 to TRBJ1-1, with D unresolved. The germline gives CDR1 SGHNT, CDR2 YENEEA. CDR3 length equals 12 residues. The CDR3 spells CAMREGNTEAFF. The CDR3 nucleotides are TGTGCCATGAGGGAAGGGAACACTGAGGCTTTCTTT.

As regards this clonotype: A read error may explain this, as a much larger clone is one base away. V and J are TRBV12-3 or TRBV12-4 and TRBJ1-2; D might be TRBD1 (5 bases). V was clipped by 4 bases and J by 7 bases, with 16 bases between them. The length of the CDR3 is 14 residues. The CDR3 reads CASSSKGHGGGYTF. In nucleotides, the CDR3 is TGTGCCAGCAGTTCCAAAGGGCACGGGGGTGGCTACACCTTC.